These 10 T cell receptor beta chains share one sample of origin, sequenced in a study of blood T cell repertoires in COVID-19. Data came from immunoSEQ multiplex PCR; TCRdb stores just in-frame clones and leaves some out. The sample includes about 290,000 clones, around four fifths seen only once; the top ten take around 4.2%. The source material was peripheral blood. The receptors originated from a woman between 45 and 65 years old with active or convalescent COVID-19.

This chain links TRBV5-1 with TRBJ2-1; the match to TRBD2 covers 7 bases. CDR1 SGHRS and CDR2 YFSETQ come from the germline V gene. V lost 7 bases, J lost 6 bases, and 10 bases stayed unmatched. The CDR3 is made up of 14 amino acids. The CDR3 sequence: CASGQGGPGNEQFF. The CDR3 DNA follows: TGCGCCAGCGGGCAGGGAGGGCCGGGCAATGAGCAGTTCTTC.

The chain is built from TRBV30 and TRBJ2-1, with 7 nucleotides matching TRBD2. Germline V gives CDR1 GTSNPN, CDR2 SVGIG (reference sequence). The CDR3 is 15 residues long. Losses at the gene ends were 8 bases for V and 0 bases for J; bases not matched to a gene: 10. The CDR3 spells CAGGLSGFSYNEQFF. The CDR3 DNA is TGTGCCGGAGGTCTTAGCGGGTTCTCCTACAATGAGCAGTTCTTC.

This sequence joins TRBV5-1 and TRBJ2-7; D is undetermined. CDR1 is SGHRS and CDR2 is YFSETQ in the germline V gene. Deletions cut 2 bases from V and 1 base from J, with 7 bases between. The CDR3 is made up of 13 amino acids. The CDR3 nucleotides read TGCGCCAGCAGCTTTGGGCTATCCTACGAGCAGTACTTC. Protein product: CASSFGLSYEQYF.

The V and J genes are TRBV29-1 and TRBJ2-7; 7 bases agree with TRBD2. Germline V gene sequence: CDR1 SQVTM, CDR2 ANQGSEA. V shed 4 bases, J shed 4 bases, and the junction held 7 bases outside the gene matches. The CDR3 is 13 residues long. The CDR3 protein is CSVAGGKGYEQYF. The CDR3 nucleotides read TGCAGCGTTGCGGGGGGTAAGGGTTACGAGCAGTACTTC.

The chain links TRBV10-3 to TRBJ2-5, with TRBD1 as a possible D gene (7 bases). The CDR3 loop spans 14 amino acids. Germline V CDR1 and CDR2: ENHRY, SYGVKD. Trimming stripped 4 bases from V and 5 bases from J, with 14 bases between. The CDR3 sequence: CAISGRGQSETQYF. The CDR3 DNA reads TGTGCCATCAGTGGGAGGGGACAGTCTGAGACCCAGTACTTC.

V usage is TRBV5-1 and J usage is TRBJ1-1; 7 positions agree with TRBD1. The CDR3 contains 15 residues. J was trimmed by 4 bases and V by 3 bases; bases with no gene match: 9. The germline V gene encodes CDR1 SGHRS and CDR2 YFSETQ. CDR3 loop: CASSSNRGAGTEAFF. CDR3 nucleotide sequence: TGCGCCAGCAGCTCTAACAGGGGAGCCGGCACTGAAGCTTTCTTT.

This CDR3 reads CATDGTVGITNYGYTF. The CDR3 DNA reads TGTGCCACCGATGGGACAGTGGGGATCACGAACTATGGCTACACCTTC. The genes are TRBV7-8 and TRBJ1-2, with 7 nucleotides matching TRBD1. After removal of 10 bases from V and 2 bases from J, the junction contained 16 bases not matched to a gene. The CDR3 sequence is 16 residues long. Germline CDR1 is SGHVS and CDR2 is FQNEAQ.

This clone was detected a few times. CDR3: CASSFSSGRAGLYNEQFF. The CDR3 DNA reads as TGTGCCAGCAGCTTCTCTAGCGGGAGGGCCGGGCTATACAATGAGCAGTTCTTC. This sequence joins TRBV7-9 and TRBJ2-1, with 12 bases that match TRBD2. Germline assignment: CDR1 SEHNR and CDR2 FQNEAQ (reference sequence). The V and J ends lost 3 bases and 4 bases, in that order; junction bases with no gene match: 10. The CDR3 loop spans 18 amino acids.

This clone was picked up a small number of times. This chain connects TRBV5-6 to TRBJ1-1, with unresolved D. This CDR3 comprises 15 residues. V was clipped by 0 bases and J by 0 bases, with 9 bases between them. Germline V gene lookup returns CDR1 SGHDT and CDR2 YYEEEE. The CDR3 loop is CASSLGAGLNTEAFF. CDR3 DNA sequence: TGTGCCAGCAGCTTGGGCGCGGGATTGAACACTGAAGCTTTCTTT.

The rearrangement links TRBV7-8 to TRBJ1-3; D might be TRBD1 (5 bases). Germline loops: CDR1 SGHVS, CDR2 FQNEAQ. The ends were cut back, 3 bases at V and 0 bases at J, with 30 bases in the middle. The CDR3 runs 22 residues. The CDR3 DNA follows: TGTGCCAGCAGCTTTTTAGACATTATTGGCAGGGATTCATTTAGCTCTGGAAACACCATATATTTT. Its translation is CASSFLDIIGRDSFSSGNTIYF.